The clone carrying this T cell receptor (beta chain) was recorded once. These data originate in a study of blood T cell repertoires in COVID-19. Study information: The United States, Italy and Spain supplied acute and convalescent COVID-19 samples.

The CDR3 is 14 amino acids. V lost 4 bases and J 0 bases, leaving 10 bases between the germline ends. The germline CDR1 and CDR2 sequences are ENHRY and SYGVKD. In the original processing: Amplified reference gene primers provided the basis for estimating nucleated cell counts. This table comes from immunoSEQ multiplex PCR, and its TCRdb copy is limited to in-frame clones, with some not included. V and J calls plus clone size are reproduced from that table; the DNA served to infer D and trimming. Altogether 70,000 to 100,000 clones are present, roughly nine tenths being singletons, with the ten largest covering about 2.5%.

The chain is built from TRBV10-3 and TRBJ2-7; tentatively, D is TRBD1 (5 bases). The clonotype originates from a man aged 45 to 65 with COVID-19, enrolled during active disease. The sequencing input was peripheral blood. The chain's CDR3 is CAISAGASSYEQYF. Written as DNA, the CDR3 is TGTGCCATCAGTGCTGGGGCGTCCTCCTACGAGCAGTACTTC.